This T cell receptor beta chain was found in a study of shared clonotypes between healthy human individuals. Overall study: Donors, aged 18 to 49, were two women and three men.

Details on this clone: Antigen: not known.

General study points: Naive CD4 clonotype sharing across several donors was approximately 5%.

Genomic DNA of every subset was divided equally among multiple immunoSEQ plates. Produced via immunoSEQ multiplex PCR; TCRdb's table is partial and in-frame only. The table lists more than 500,000 clones, around 96% of them singletons. The CDR3 contains 18 residues. The germline CDR1 and CDR2 sequences are KGHSH and LQKENI. Trimming pared 3 bases from V and 0 bases from J, leaving 19 bases between. The receptor was derived from a woman in her 30s in good health. The chain links TRBV18 to TRBJ2-3; possible D gene TRBD2, 6 bases. Sequencing used naive CD4+ T cells sorted from blood. As to subset: CD45RA+ positively selected. The CDR3 loop is CASSPTPPLEGSTDTQYF. The CDR3 DNA reads as TGTGCCAGCTCACCCACCCCTCCTTTGGAGGGTAGCACAGATACGCAGTATTTT.